The rows below give T cell receptor beta chains drawn from one sample of a study of blood T cells in healthy people across ages. MiXCR was run by TCRdb on the 5' RACE reads, yielding one entry per CDR3 protein. Among about 1,600,000 distinct CDR3 sequences, around two fifths were seen once, and the ten largest hold roughly 8.2%. Sequences were obtained from blood. The receptors were sampled from a woman under 30 in good health. The CDR3 runs from the conserved cysteine through the conserved F or W. D genes are given only for firm matches. Part of the rows lack a size; the others show once, few, many or a class for expanded clones.

j_gene,v_gene,len,abundance,d_gene,CDR3nt,CDR3aa
TRBJ1-2,TRBV27,12,-,-,TGTGCCAGCACGAACGGCAACTATGGCTACACCTTC,CASTNGNYGYTF
TRBJ1-2,TRBV9,13,-,-,TGTGCCAGCAGCGTAGGGACGAAGTATGGCTACACCTTC,CASSVGTKYGYTF
TRBJ1-1,TRBV30,15,-,TRBD1,TGTGCCTGGAAATTGAAGACAGGGATCGGCACTGAAGCTTTCTTT,CAWKLKTGIGTEAFF
TRBJ1-2,TRBV12-3/TRBV12-4,17,-,TRBD1,TGTGCCAGCAGTGTGGCCGGGACAGGGGGCGCCCGGGCTGGCTACACCTTC,CASSVAGTGGARAGYTF
TRBJ2-3,TRBV18,17,-,TRBD2,TGTGCCAGCTCACCCGCCCCTAGCGGGGGGCCAACAGATACGCAGTATTTT,CASSPAPSGGPTDTQYF
TRBJ1-1,TRBV18,14,-,-,TGTGCCAGCTCACCACCGGCAGGGCAGACTGAAGCTTTCTTT,CASSPPAGQTEAFF
TRBJ2-2,TRBV10-3,14,few,-,TGTGCCATCCCTGGCGACAGGGAGGGCGGGGAGCTGTTTTTT,CAIPGDREGGELFF
TRBJ2-7,TRBV14,16,-,-,TGTGCCAGCAGCCAACTGCAGACCTACATTGACCACGAGCAGTACTTC,CASSQLQTYIDHEQYF
TRBJ2-7,TRBV15,13,-,-,TGTGCCACCAGCGCCCGGGGGTACAATGAGCAGTACTTC,CATSARGYNEQYF
TRBJ2-7,TRBV6-5,15,once,-,TGTGCCAGCAGTTACGGAAGGCAGGGGTTGGACGAGCAGTACTTC,CASSYGRQGLDEQYF
TRBJ2-7,TRBV27,16,-,-,TGTGCCAGCAGTGCCCGAGGGGGGCCGATCTCCTACGAGCAGTACTTC,CASSARGGPISYEQYF
TRBJ2-5,TRBV11-2,15,few,-,TGTGCCAGCAGTCCTGTCGTGGGGGGCCAAGAGACCCAGTACTTC,CASSPVVGGQETQYF
TRBJ2-5,TRBV5-1,17,-,TRBD2,TGCGCCAGCAGCTTGGCGGCTAGCGGGAGTGTAACGGAGACCCAGTACTTC,CASSLAASGSVTETQYF
TRBJ2-5,TRBV4-1,13,-,-,TGCGCCAGCAGCCCCTCACCAGGGTTTGAGCAGTACTTC,CASSPSPGFEQYF
TRBJ2-5,TRBV10-3,16,few,TRBD2,TGTGCCATCAGGACCGGGACTAGCGGGACACAAGAGACCCAGTACTTC,CAIRTGTSGTQETQYF
TRBJ2-5,TRBV20-1,13,-,TRBD1,TGCAGTGCTGGACAGGGACACCGGGAGACCCAGTACTTC,CSAGQGHRETQYF
TRBJ2-7,TRBV2,11,-,-,TGTGCCAGCAGGACAGGTGCCGAGCAGTACTTC,CASRTGAEQYF
TRBJ1-2,TRBV6-5,18,-,-,TGTGCCAGCAGTTACTCTGTGGGGCCGGACGGACAACTATGGGGCTACACCTTC,CASSYSVGPDGQLWGYTF
TRBJ2-3,TRBV6-6,14,-,TRBD1,TGTGCCAGCAGTTACTCAGACAGGGCAGATACGCAGTATTTT,CASSYSDRADTQYF
TRBJ2-7,TRBV7-2,12,-,-,TGTGCCAGCAGCTTAGGATATAGCGAGCAGTACTTC,CASSLGYSEQYF
TRBJ2-1,TRBV20-1,14,few,TRBD2,TGCAGTGCGAGTAGCGGGACCATCTACAATGAGCAGTTCTTC,CSASSGTIYNEQFF
TRBJ2-2,TRBV4-2,15,few,-,TGTGCCAGCAGCCGGATCGACGCGAACACCGGGGAGCTGTTTTTT,CASSRIDANTGELFF
TRBJ2-5,TRBV29-1,12,many,TRBD1,TGCAGCGCCCCAGGGACAGGGGAGACCCAGTACTTC,CSAPGTGETQYF
TRBJ2-3,TRBV3-1,13,-,TRBD2,TGTGCCAGAGGTAGCGGGAGAACAGATACGCAGTATTTT,CARGSGRTDTQYF
TRBJ1-5,TRBV12-3/TRBV12-4,15,few,-,TGTGCCAGCAGTTTTTACGGAAATAGCAATCAGCCCCAGCATTTT,CASSFYGNSNQPQHF
TRBJ2-1,TRBV7-9,17,few,-,TGTGCCAGCAGCTTAGAGAGAGCCCTGGGCCCTCTCAATGAGCAGTTCTTC,CASSLERALGPLNEQFF
TRBJ2-1,TRBV12-3/TRBV12-4,15,few,TRBD2,TGTGCCAGCTGGTGGACTAGCGGGGTCTACAATGAGCAGTTCTTC,CASWWTSGVYNEQFF
TRBJ2-5,TRBV6-5,15,-,-,TGTGCCAGCAGTTACTCGATCAGCGGTAGAGAGACCCAGTACTTC,CASSYSISGRETQYF